Shown below are 6 T cell receptor beta chains from a single sample sequenced in a study of brain metastases from non-small cell lung cancer. The protocol was immunoSEQ multiplex PCR, while the TCRdb copy is restricted to in-frame clones and leaves out a portion. The sample has thousands of clones, roughly 84% seen once; the top ten hold about 6%. What was sequenced was primary lung tumor tissue. These receptors came from a donor over 35 with non-small cell lung cancer.

This clone was seen just once. V and J are TRBV6-5 and TRBJ2-5; 9 positions match TRBD1. The V segment lost 6 bases and the J segment 2 bases; nucleotides outside the gene matches: 1. Germline CDR1 and CDR2: MNHEY and SVGAGI. CDR3 size: 13 residues. The CDR3 bases are TGTGCCAGCAGAGGACAGGGGCAAGAGACCCAGTACTTC. Amino acid sequence: CASRGQGQETQYF.

The gene calls are TRBV11-3 and TRBJ2-3; TRBD1 or TRBD2 may be the D gene (6 bases each). CDR1 is SGHNT and CDR2 is YENEEA in the germline V gene. The V gene lost 10 bases and the J gene lost 5 bases, with 19 bases spanning the gap. This CDR3 has 14 residues. The CDR3 loop is CANTSRGAGDTQYF. The CDR3 region has the DNA TGTGCCAACACCTCAAGGGGGGCGGGAGATACGCAGTATTTT. Full variable domain (remainder filled in from reference TRBV11-3 and TRBJ2-3): EAGVVQSPRYKIIEKKQPVAFWCNPISGHNTLYWYLQNLGQGPELLIRYENEEAVDDSQLPKDRFSAERLKGVDSTLKIQPAELGDSAVYLCANTSRGAGDTQYFGPGTRLTVL.

The CDR3 loop reads CASSLDGLQSYNEQFF. CDR3 bases: TGTGCCAGCAGCTTAGATGGGCTGCAGAGCTACAATGAGCAGTTCTTC. This rearrangement joins TRBV11-3 to TRBJ2-1, with no clear D. The CDR3 is made up of 16 amino acids. The V gene's germline CDR1 is SGHNT and CDR2 YENEEA. V was pared by 0 bases and J by 3 bases, with 12 bases between. The full variable domain, its missing parts supplied by reference TRBV11-3 and TRBJ2-1, is EAGVVQSPRYKIIEKKQPVAFWCNPISGHNTLYWYLQNLGQGPELLIRYENEEAVDDSQLPKDRFSAERLKGVDSTLKIQPAELGDSAVYLCASSLDGLQSYNEQFFGPGTRLTVL.

In regard to this clone: Other DNA sequences in this specimen translate into the identical CDR3. This chain connects TRBV7-6 to TRBJ2-7, with 10 bases identical to TRBD1. Germline-derived CDR1 and CDR2 are SGHVS and FNYEAQ. The CDR3 loop spans 14 amino acids. With V trimmed by 5 bases and J by 10 bases, 11 bases remained unmatched. As DNA, the CDR3 is TGTGCCAGCAGCCCGACAGGGGGCGAGAGGGAACAGTACTTC. This sequence encodes CASSPTGGEREQYF.

The rearrangement joins TRBV7-3 to TRBJ2-1; 13 bases are a match to TRBD2. CDR3 length equals 16 residues. Germline V gives CDR1 SGHTA, CDR2 FQGTGA. V was clipped by 1 base and J by 4 bases; unmatched bases: 1. The CDR3 DNA follows: TGTGCCAGCAGCTTAAAGGGACTAGCGGGGTACAATGAGCAGTTCTTC. Amino acids: CASSLKGLAGYNEQFF.

The J gene is TRBJ1-3, the V gene TRBV5-4; weak D call: TRBD1 (5 bases). The V and J ends lost 2 bases and 4 bases respectively, with 10 bases between them. CDR1 is SGHNT and CDR2 is YYREEE in the germline V gene (reference sequence). This CDR3 is 14 amino acids long. CDR3 bases: TGTGCCAGCAGCTTTAAGGGGTCAGGAAACACCATATATTTT. Translating it yields CASSFKGSGNTIYF.